One and the same sample provided the 25 T cell receptor beta chains below, sequenced in a study of somatic mutations in cytotoxic T cells in rheumatoid arthritis. Sequencing used immunoSEQ multiplex PCR; TCRdb keeps in-frame clones, though not all of them. The sample includes roughly 20,000 clones, 80% seen only once; the top ten take 10%. The sequenced material came from CD8+ T cells sorted from blood. The receptors come from an adult with rheumatoid arthritis.

The chain links TRBV12-5 to TRBJ1-2; no firm D call. V was trimmed by 6 bases and J by 4 bases, leaving 18 bases between them. CDR1 is LGHNT, CDR2 FRNRAP, per germline. The CDR3 runs to 15 residues. The CDR3 coding sequence is TGTGCTAGTGGGACTCAATGGGCAGATAGCTATGGCTACACCTTC. It codes for CASGTQWADSYGYTF.

The gene calls are TRBV2 and TRBJ1-1; D is unresolved. Germline V CDR1 and CDR2: SNHLY, FYNNEI. The CDR3 is 13 residues long. CDR3: CADSRWRNTEAFF. Here the CDR3 DNA reads TGTGCAGATTCCAGGTGGAGAAACACTGAAGCTTTCTTT. The entire variable domain, with the rest obtained from reference TRBV2 and TRBJ1-1, is as follows: EPEVTQTPSHQVTQMGQEVILRCVPISNHLYFYWYRQILGQKVEFLVSFYNNEISEKSEIFDDQFSVERPDGSNFTLKIRSTKLEDSAMYFCADSRWRNTEAFFGQGTRLTVV.

As regards this clone: At one end the junction does not follow the germline gene, possibly because of a read error. In the same sample, other DNA sequences code for this CDR3. This chain links TRBV4-1 with TRBJ2-7; D may be TRBD1 or TRBD2 (5 bases each). This CDR3 has 13 residues. The germline gives CDR1 MGHRA, CDR2 YSYEKL. As DNA, the CDR3 is TGCGCTAGCAGCCGGGGCGGCTCCTACGAGCAGTACTTC. Protein product: CASSRGGSYEQYF.

This chain connects TRBV11-2 to TRBJ2-5; D remains unclear. Trimming stripped 1 base from V and 7 bases from J, with 10 bases between. The germline CDR1 and CDR2 sequences are SGHAT and FQNNGV. The CDR3 is 13 amino acids. CDR3 residues: CASSLVVHGTQYF. In nucleotides, the CDR3 is TGTGCCAGCAGCTTAGTGGTCCACGGGACCCAGTACTTC.

The rearrangement uses TRBV7-9 and TRBJ2-1; 7 bases are shared with TRBD2. Germline V CDR1 and CDR2: SEHNR, FQNEAQ (reference sequence). The length of the CDR3 is 16 residues. Trimming removed 0 bases from V and 4 bases from J; junction bases left unmatched: 6. The CDR3 DNA follows: TGTGCCAGCAGCTTAGCGAAGCGGGACGGTTACAATGAGCAGTTCTTC. It specifies CASSLAKRDGYNEQFF.

This chain uses TRBV5-1 with TRBJ2-3, with no clear D. Trimming took 4 bases from V and 6 from J, leaving 9 bases between them. The CDR3 consists of 12 residues. The germline gives CDR1 SGHRS, CDR2 YFSETQ. The CDR3, as DNA: TGCGCCAGCAGCACATTAAGCGATACGCAGTATTTT. Translating it yields CASSTLSDTQYF.

This chain joins TRBV5-6 and TRBJ1-1; D is undetermined. CDR3 length: 13 residues. In germline, CDR1 is SGHDT, CDR2 YYEEEE. Trimming pared 2 bases from V and 1 base from J, leaving 6 bases between. The CDR3 nucleotides are TGTGCCAGCAGCTTTCTGGAGAACACTGAAGCTTTCTTT. This sequence encodes CASSFLENTEAFF. The whole variable domain, filled in from reference TRBV5-6 and TRBJ1-1, reads DAGVTQSPTHLIKTRGQQVTLRCSPKSGHDTVSWYQQALGQGPQFIFQYYEEEERQRGNFPDRFSGHQFPNYSSELNVNALLLGDSALYLCASSFLENTEAFFGQGTRLTVV.

This clone was observed once. V is TRBV13 and J is TRBJ2-3; 8 nucleotides align to TRBD2. CDR3 size: 15 residues. From germline, CDR1 is PRHDT and CDR2 FYEKMQ (reference sequence). Trimming cost V 6 bases and J 2 bases; bases outside gene matches: 7. CDR3 nucleotide sequence: TGTGCCAGCAGTTCCGTAGCGGGGCTCACAGATACGCAGTATTTT. Translating gives CASSSVAGLTDTQYF.

This clone was recorded only once. V usage is TRBV5-8 and J usage is TRBJ2-3; 9 nucleotides align to TRBD1. J lost 4 bases, V lost 1 base, and 1 base had no gene match. The CDR3 spans 14 residues. Germline lookup yields CDR1 SGHTS and CDR2 YDEGEE. The CDR3 DNA is TGTGCCAGCAGCTTGTGGACAGGGGCAGATACGCAGTATTTT. It is translated as CASSLWTGADTQYF.

The chain couples TRBV9 to TRBJ2-5, with D maybe TRBD1 (7 bases). The V end was cut by 4 bases, the J end by 4 bases, with 14 bases between. Germline loops: CDR1 SGDLS, CDR2 YYNGEE. The CDR3 is 14 amino acids. CDR3 sequence: CASSPGGLGETQYF. The CDR3 nucleotides read TGTGCCAGCAGCCCAGGGGGGCTGGGAGAGACCCAGTACTTC.

V and J are TRBV6-1 and TRBJ1-2, with 7 bases fitting TRBD1. V dropped 1 base and J dropped 5; count of bases not matched to a gene: 7. The CDR3 runs to 15 residues. Germline assignment: CDR1 MNHNS and CDR2 SASEGT. The CDR3, as DNA: TGTGCCAGCAGTGAAGGGAGGGGGCTGATGTATGGCTACACCTTC. This gives the protein CASSEGRGLMYGYTF.

The chain joins TRBV11-2 to TRBJ2-7; D remains ambiguous. Trimming pared 2 bases from V and 2 bases from J, leaving 7 bases between. Germline V gene sequence: CDR1 SGHAT, CDR2 FQNNGV. CDR3 length equals 13 residues. The CDR3 DNA is TGTGCCAGCAGCTTAAGTGAGGCCTACGAGCAGTACTTC. It yields the protein CASSLSEAYEQYF.

The chain employs TRBV9 and TRBJ2-2; 8 bases are a match to TRBD2. Looked up from germline, CDR1 is SGDLS and CDR2 is YYNGEE. Germline trimming cut 0 bases from V and 4 bases from J; bases unmatched to any gene: 8. The CDR3 spans 17 residues. This CDR3 reads CASSVVDGGAGTGELFF. In DNA, the CDR3 is TGTGCCAGCAGCGTAGTCGACGGGGGGGCGGGCACCGGGGAGCTGTTTTTT.

The chain has TRBV9 and TRBJ2-6; D is possibly TRBD2 (6 bases). The germline V gene has CDR1 SGDLS and CDR2 YYNGEE. The CDR3 loop spans 15 amino acids. V was shortened by 3 bases and J by 1 base, with 8 bases between the two germline ends. The DNA of the CDR3 is TGTGCCAGCAGCGGGGGGGAGTCTGGGGCCAACGTCCTGACTTTC. It is translated as CASSGGESGANVLTF.

This chain uses TRBV5-1 with TRBJ2-7, with TRBD2 matching over 8 bases. The CDR3 consists of 15 residues. The V segment lost 0 bases and the J segment 4 bases; nucleotides outside the gene matches: 6. Germline CDR1 SGHRS, CDR2 YFSETQ. The CDR3 DNA reads TGCGCCAGCAGCTTGGAGAGCGGGGGTAATTACGAGCAGTACTTC. Translating gives CASSLESGGNYEQYF.

V gene TRBV28 combines with J gene TRBJ1-5; D may be TRBD1 (5 bases). Germline CDR1 is MDHEN and CDR2 is SYDVKM. This CDR3 is 15 amino acids long. V was trimmed by 4 bases and J by 4 bases, leaving 14 bases between them. Written as DNA, the CDR3 is TGTGCCAGCAGTTCCCCCGGGACGACAAATCAGCCCCAGCATTTT. This gives the protein CASSSPGTTNQPQHF.

V is TRBV19 and J is TRBJ2-3, with 12 bases lining up with TRBD2. Germline CDR1 and CDR2: LNHDA and SQIVND (reference sequence). The CDR3 consists of 16 residues. The ends lost 2 bases at V and 11 bases at J; junction bases unmatched: 11. CDR3 region: CASSILPSTSGGEQYF. CDR3 nucleotide sequence: TGTGCCAGTAGTATATTGCCGTCGACTAGCGGGGGCGAGCAGTATTTT.

This chain uses TRBV9 with TRBJ2-1, with D perhaps assigned TRBD1 or TRBD2 (6 bases each). The CDR3 totals 16 residues. Per germline, CDR1 SGDLS and CDR2 YYNGEE. The ends were cut back, 0 bases at V and 7 bases at J, with 17 bases in the middle. CDR3 sequence (DNA): TGTGCCAGCAGCGTAGGTGGGGGGCCTACTAGGAATGAGCAGTTCTTC. Translation gives CASSVGGGPTRNEQFF.

The V gene is TRBV7-9, the J gene TRBJ2-7; a possible D gene is TRBD1 (7 bases). The CDR3 has 18 residues. Trimming left V 5 bases short and J 0 bases short, with 23 bases between. Per the germline V gene, CDR1 is SEHNR and CDR2 is FQNEAQ (reference sequence). The CDR3 region is CASSPAGWSGTVSYEQYF. The CDR3 region has the DNA TGTGCCAGCAGCCCCGCGGGATGGTCGGGGACAGTCTCCTACGAGCAGTACTTC.

The CDR3 sequence: CATSSSGGLAYEQYF. DNA for the CDR3: TGTGCCACCAGCTCAAGCGGGGGTCTAGCCTACGAGCAGTACTTC. This chain links TRBV15 with TRBJ2-7, with TRBD2 matching over 8 bases. Losses at the gene ends were 5 bases for V and 2 bases for J; bases not matched to a gene: 8. The CDR3 runs to 15 residues. Germline loops: CDR1 LNHNV, CDR2 YYDKDF (reference sequence). The complete variable domain, with remaining parts taken from reference TRBV15 and TRBJ2-7, reads DAMVIQNPRYQVTQFGKPVTLSCSQTLNHNVMYWYQQKSSQAPKLLFHYYDKDFNNEADTPDNFQSRRPNTSFCFLDIRSPGLGDTAMYLCATSSSGGLAYEQYFGPGTRLTVT.

This sequence joins TRBV4-2 and TRBJ2-5; 14 bases map to TRBD2. CDR3 length equals 16 residues. With V trimmed by 4 bases and J by 3 bases, 4 bases remained unmatched. Germline V gene lookup returns CDR1 LGHNA and CDR2 YNFKEQ. CDR3 in DNA: TGTGCCAGCAGCCTAAGACTAGCGGGGGGGGAAGAGACCCAGTACTTC. This sequence encodes CASSLRLAGGEETQYF.

The rearrangement joins TRBV9 to TRBJ2-5, with TRBD2 identical over 8 bases. Looked up from germline, CDR1 is SGDLS and CDR2 is YYNGEE. CDR3 length: 16 residues. With V trimmed by 5 bases and J by 2 bases, 11 bases remained unmatched. The CDR3 loop is CASSPSAGGPQETQYF. The CDR3 coding sequence is TGTGCCAGCAGTCCTAGCGCGGGGGGCCCTCAAGAGACCCAGTACTTC.

The chain is built from TRBV2 and TRBJ2-2; tentative D call: TRBD1 (5 bases). V was trimmed by 7 bases and J by 6 bases, leaving 12 bases between them. This CDR3 region has 13 residues. Germline V lookup: CDR1 SNHLY, CDR2 FYNNEI. The CDR3 spells CASTDVGPGELFF. The CDR3 nucleotides read TGTGCCAGCACTGACGTGGGGCCCGGGGAGCTGTTTTTT.

This sequence joins TRBV7-6 and TRBJ2-7, with D hard to call. Trimming stripped 1 base from V and 3 bases from J, with 10 bases between. CDR1 is SGHVS, CDR2 FNYEAQ, per germline. This CDR3 is 14 amino acids long. The CDR3 loop is CASSLVPGGYEQYF. The CDR3 DNA reads as TGTGCCAGCAGCTTAGTGCCAGGCGGCTACGAGCAGTACTTC.

This clone has more than one count but fewer than ten. In DNA form, the CDR3 reads TGTGCCAGCAGTGAGACAGGGATGGGCACTGAAGCTTTCTTT. Translated, it gives CASSETGMGTEAFF. The J gene is TRBJ1-1, the V gene TRBV6-4; 7 bases agree with TRBD1. This CDR3 has 14 amino acids. Germline V gene lookup returns CDR1 MRHNA and CDR2 SNTAGT. V shed 3 bases and J 4 bases; nucleotides not matched to a gene: 5.